This TCR beta chain was sequenced for a study of radiotherapy plus CTLA-4 blockade in lung cancer. Study at large: Disease control was seen in 31% of patients, objective responses in 18%.

The study treated chemo-refractory metastatic non-small-cell lung cancer patients with focal radiation plus ipilimumab CTLA-4 blockade. Measured with immunoSEQ multiplex PCR; TCRdb has only the in-frame clones, and not every one. The data hold about 45,000 clones, with around 77% observed a single time. Germline V gene sequence: CDR1 WNHNN, CDR2 SYGVQD (reference sequence). The CDR3 totals 13 residues. With V trimmed by 5 bases and J by 8 bases, 8 bases remained unmatched. This clone was seen once. Its antigen remains unknown. Study conclusions and caveats: After radiotherapy and ipilimumab, tumor-derived clones expanded in peripheral blood.

V gene TRBV10-1 combines with J gene TRBJ1-2; TRBD1 matches 7 bases. This receptor was obtained from a human donor with non-small cell lung cancer who had stable disease on radiotherapy plus ipilimumab. The material sequenced was peripheral blood, taken from a patient treated with radiotherapy plus ipilimumab. The CDR3 DNA reads as TGCGCCAGCAGTCCGGGACAGTCTTACGGCTACACCTTC. Encoded protein: CASSPGQSYGYTF.